The 26 T cell receptor beta chains in this list originate from one sample, sequenced in a study of OX40 agonist ivuxolimab in advanced cancers. The receptor library was made with the immunoSEQ multiplex PCR assay. Drawn from immuneACCESS, this table holds only the in-frame rearrangements with V and J called that TCRdb kept. Clones are partly lost; checked studies trace under half to an unresolved V gene and leave the rest unexplained. Within this sample are about 50,000 clones, with roughly 84% of them counted one time only. Around 0.68% of the sample goes to the ten largest clones. The material sequenced was CD4+ or CD8+ T cells sorted from blood, taken in a trial of the OX40 agonist ivuxolimab. The receptors stem from an adult with an advanced solid tumor such as melanoma, head and neck, liver or kidney cancer.

This rearrangement joins TRBV7-9 to TRBJ1-5; D unresolved. Germline CDR1 SEHNR, CDR2 FQNEAQ (reference sequence). V lost 1 base and J lost 6, with 4 bases in between. CDR3 length equals 12 residues. In DNA, the CDR3 is TGTGCCAGCAGCTTAGATCCTCAGCCCCAGCATTTT. It yields the protein CASSLDPQPQHF.

This clone was seen a few times. The chain combines TRBV7-9 with TRBJ1-1, with D tentatively TRBD1 (5 bases). The CDR3 loop spans 15 amino acids. CDR1 is SEHNR and CDR2 is FQNEAQ in the germline V gene (reference sequence). With 1 base removed from V and 0 bases from J, the gap between germline ends came to 9 bases. CDR3 in DNA: TGTGCCAGCAGCTTAGGGGGCAGGATGAACACTGAAGCTTTCTTT. As protein: CASSLGGRMNTEAFF.

V and J are TRBV2 and TRBJ1-2; a possible D gene is TRBD1 (6 bases). V dropped 2 bases and J dropped 4 bases, with 14 bases sitting between them. This CDR3 has 15 amino acids. Germline CDR1 and CDR2: SNHLY and FYNNEI. CDR3 sequence: CASSEWGGRVYGYTF. The DNA for the CDR3 is TGTGCCAGCAGTGAATGGGGGGGGCGTGTCTATGGCTACACCTTC.

The chain combines TRBV7-9 with TRBJ2-4; D is unclear. Germline lookup yields CDR1 SEHNR and CDR2 FQNEAQ (reference sequence). The CDR3 length is 13 residues. The V end was cut by 6 bases, the J end by 7 bases, with 13 bases between. CDR3 nucleotide sequence: TGTGCCAGCAGACAAGGAGATTGGAACATTCAGTACTTC. Its protein product is CASRQGDWNIQYF. Filled out from reference TRBV7-9 and TRBJ2-4, the complete variable domain reads DTGVSQNPRHKITKRGQNVTFRCDPISEHNRLYWYRQTLGQGPEFLTYFQNEAQLEKSRLLSDRFSAERPKGSFSTLEIQRTEQGDSAMYLCASRQGDWNIQYFGAGTRLSVL.

The chain combines TRBV2 with TRBJ2-5; 9 positions match TRBD2. Germline CDR1 and CDR2: SNHLY and FYNNEI. Trimming cost V 11 bases and J 5 bases; bases outside gene matches: 12. The CDR3 spans 14 residues. The CDR3 nucleotides are TGTGCCGCGCGGGCAGCGGGAGGCGGGGAGACCCAGTACTTC. Translated, it gives CAARAAGGGETQYF.

This clone was detected only a few times. The chain uses TRBV19 and TRBJ1-4; 9 nucleotides align to TRBD1. The CDR3 sequence is 13 residues long. V was clipped by 7 bases and J by 10 bases; unmatched bases: 7. Germline V lookup: CDR1 LNHDA, CDR2 SQIVND (reference sequence). The CDR3 DNA sequence: TGTGCCAGTAACGGGACAGGGAAGAGAAAACTGTTTTTT. It specifies CASNGTGKRKLFF.

This sequence joins TRBV5-4 and TRBJ2-5; 8 bases agree with TRBD1. The CDR3 is 16 amino acids. V shed 0 bases and J 1 base; nucleotides not matched to a gene: 5. Germline assignment: CDR1 SGHNT and CDR2 YYREEE (reference sequence). The CDR3 sequence is CASSLVGTGSQETQYF. The CDR3 coding sequence is TGTGCCAGCAGCTTGGTGGGGACAGGTAGCCAAGAGACCCAGTACTTC.

The V gene is TRBV10-3, the J gene TRBJ2-5; maybe TRBD2 (6 bases). This CDR3 region has 16 residues. Trimming left V 0 bases short and J 1 base short, with 12 bases between. Looked up from germline, CDR1 is ENHRY and CDR2 is SYGVKD. The CDR3 is CAISESASALQETQYF. CDR3 nucleotide sequence: TGTGCCATCAGTGAGTCGGCTAGCGCCCTCCAAGAGACCCAGTACTTC.

DNA of the CDR3: TGTGCCAGCAGTTTATTGGGACTAGCGGGAACAGATACGCAGTATTTT. It specifies CASSLLGLAGTDTQYF. This sequence joins TRBV28 and TRBJ2-3, with 13 positions matching TRBD2. J gave up 3 bases and V 1 base, and 1 base lay outside the gene matches. The CDR3 extends over 16 amino acids. Per germline, CDR1 MDHEN and CDR2 SYDVKM.

This chain joins TRBV6-5 and TRBJ2-1; 7 positions agree with TRBD2. CDR3 size: 16 residues. J gave up 6 bases and V 2 bases, and 10 bases lay outside the gene matches. Germline lookup yields CDR1 MNHEY and CDR2 SVGAGI. CDR3 sequence (DNA): TGTGCCAGCAGTTACATAGGACTAGGGGTGTCCAATGAGCAGTTCTTC. Protein product: CASSYIGLGVSNEQFF.

This rearrangement joins TRBV19 to TRBJ2-1; 9 nucleotides agree with TRBD2. Germline V gives CDR1 LNHDA, CDR2 SQIVND (reference sequence). The V gene end was trimmed by 7 bases and the J gene end by 4 bases; junction bases not matched to a gene: 8. The CDR3 runs 15 residues. CDR3 coding DNA: TGTGCCAGTATAGGGCTAGCGGGACCTTACAATGAGCAGTTCTTC. It specifies CASIGLAGPYNEQFF.

The V and J genes are TRBV5-1 and TRBJ1-4, with TRBD1 identical over 7 bases. CDR1 SGHRS and CDR2 YFSETQ come from the germline V gene. CDR3 length: 17 amino acids. V shed 3 bases and J 0 bases; nucleotides not matched to a gene: 8. CDR3 residues: CASSWGTAITTNEKLFF. In nucleotides, the CDR3 is TGCGCCAGCAGCTGGGGGACAGCAATAACAACTAATGAAAAACTGTTTTTT.

CDR3 residues: CASSTGQSSYNEQFF. The CDR3 region has the DNA TGTGCCAGTAGTACAGGACAAAGCTCCTACAATGAGCAGTTCTTC. This sequence joins TRBV19 and TRBJ2-1, with a tentative D call TRBD1 (5 bases). Germline V gene sequence: CDR1 LNHDA, CDR2 SQIVND (reference sequence). This CDR3 has 15 amino acids. Trimming pared 4 bases from V and 0 bases from J, leaving 10 bases between.

This clone has only a few counts. V and J are TRBV30 and TRBJ1-1; perhaps TRBD1 as D (5 bases). Per germline, CDR1 GTSNPN and CDR2 SVGIG (reference sequence). V lost 5 bases to trimming and J lost 3 bases, with 13 bases between them. The CDR3 totals 13 residues. The CDR3, as DNA: TGTGCCTGGTCTTGGGACCGGGACACTGAAGCTTTCTTT. This gives the protein CAWSWDRDTEAFF.

The chain is built from TRBV15 and TRBJ2-5, with 12 bases matching TRBD1. The CDR3 has 17 amino acids. V lost 0 bases to trimming and J lost 5 bases; unmatched junction nucleotides: 7. The V gene's germline CDR1 is LNHNV and CDR2 YYDKDF (reference sequence). CDR3 DNA: TGTGCCACCAGCAGAGATCCGGGACAGGGGGCGCGGGAGACCCAGTACTTC. This gives the protein CATSRDPGQGARETQYF.

Within the sample, this clone is medium-sized. The chain has TRBV29-1 and TRBJ2-3, with 13 bases identical to TRBD2. Germline V lookup: CDR1 SQVTM, CDR2 ANQGSEA. V shed 6 bases, J shed 1 base, and the junction held 7 bases outside the gene matches. The CDR3 consists of 16 residues. This CDR3 reads CSVPGLAGPRTDTQYF. The CDR3 DNA is TGCAGCGTCCCGGGACTAGCGGGACCGCGCACAGATACGCAGTATTTT.

This chain links TRBV5-1 with TRBJ2-7; 13 bases map to TRBD2. From germline, CDR1 is SGHRS and CDR2 YFSETQ. V shed 4 bases, J shed 7 bases, and the junction held 14 bases outside the gene matches. This CDR3 has 17 amino acids. The DNA of the CDR3 is TGCGCCAGCAGCCCTCTAGCACTAGCGGGAGGGTCTAGGGAGCAGTACTTC. Encoded protein: CASSPLALAGGSREQYF.

This rearrangement joins TRBV6-1 to TRBJ2-1; 10 bases align to TRBD2. The trim removed 3 bases at V and 6 bases at J, leaving 8 bases unmatched. Germline V gene sequence: CDR1 MNHNS, CDR2 SASEGT. This CDR3 is built from 16 residues. The CDR3 loop is CASSDPLAGGANEQFF. CDR3 in DNA: TGTGCCAGCAGTGACCCCTTAGCGGGAGGCGCCAATGAGCAGTTCTTC.

V and J are TRBV19 and TRBJ2-5; D possibly matches TRBD1 or TRBD2 (6 bases each). The CDR3 runs to 15 residues. V lost 1 base to trimming and J lost 0 bases, with 9 bases between them. CDR1 is LNHDA and CDR2 is SQIVND in the germline V gene (reference sequence). The CDR3 sequence is CASSIGGANQETQYF. Here the CDR3 DNA reads TGTGCCAGTAGTATAGGGGGGGCAAACCAAGAGACCCAGTACTTC.

This rearrangement joins TRBV11-2 to TRBJ2-7, with 11 bases that match TRBD2. The CDR3 contains 17 residues. From germline, CDR1 is SGHAT and CDR2 FQNNGV. V shed 2 bases and J 0 bases; nucleotides not matched to a gene: 6. The CDR3 coding sequence is TGTGCCAGCAGCTTACTAGCGGGAGGCCGAAGCTCCTACGAGCAGTACTTC. Protein product: CASSLLAGGRSSYEQYF.

The chain recombines TRBV7-9 with TRBJ2-3; 7 bases are a match to TRBD2. V was clipped by 3 bases and J by 3 bases; unmatched bases: 9. The germline CDR1 and CDR2 sequences are SEHNR and FQNEAQ (reference sequence). The length of the CDR3 is 16 residues. The CDR3 protein is CASSFLSGGGTDTQYF. DNA of the CDR3: TGTGCCAGCAGCTTCCTGTCGGGAGGCGGGACAGATACGCAGTATTTT. The whole variable domain, remainder taken from reference TRBV7-9 and TRBJ2-3, is DTGVSQNPRHKITKRGQNVTFRCDPISEHNRLYWYRQTLGQGPEFLTYFQNEAQLEKSRLLSDRFSAERPKGSFSTLEIQRTEQGDSAMYLCASSFLSGGGTDTQYFGPGTRLTVL.

This chain links TRBV5-1 with TRBJ2-7; possibly TRBD1 or TRBD2 for D (5 bases each). Germline CDR1 SGHRS, CDR2 YFSETQ. Between the trimmed V and J ends, which lost 4 bases and 2 bases, there was a span of 13 bases. The CDR3 has 14 amino acids. The CDR3 DNA reads TGCGCCAGCAGCCCCGGGACGGGCCCCTACGAGCAGTACTTC. The encoded protein is CASSPGTGPYEQYF.

V gene TRBV6-1 combines with J gene TRBJ2-3; tentative D call: TRBD2 (6 bases). This CDR3 contains 13 residues. CDR1 is MNHNS, CDR2 SASEGT, per germline. Between the trimmed V and J ends, which lost 4 bases and 8 bases, there was a span of 13 bases. The CDR3 DNA reads TGTGCCAGCAGTGCTCACCCGGAGGGTACGCAGTATTTT. It specifies CASSAHPEGTQYF.

This chain links TRBV18 with TRBJ2-3; 12 positions match TRBD2. The CDR3 covers 17 residues. The germline CDR1 and CDR2 sequences are KGHSH and LQKENI. V gave up 2 bases and J gave up 4 bases; unmatched junction bases: 7. The DNA of the CDR3 is TGTGCCAGCTCACCAAGGATTCTAGCGGGAGGGCCAGATACGCAGTATTTT. Translated, it gives CASSPRILAGGPDTQYF. Full variable domain (rest looked up from reference TRBV18 and TRBJ2-3): NAGVMQNPRHLVRRRGQEARLRCSPMKGHSHVYWYRQLPEEGLKFMVYLQKENIIDESGMPKERFSAEFPKEGPSILRIQQVVRGDSAAYFCASSPRILAGGPDTQYFGPGTRLTVL.

A few counts support this clone. The V call is TRBV29-1, the J call TRBJ1-1; D gene ambiguous. From germline, CDR1 is SQVTM and CDR2 ANQGSEA. The ends were cut back, 1 base at V and 3 bases at J, with 6 bases in the middle. The CDR3 has 12 residues. The CDR3 bases are TGCAGCGTTGAAGGGCGGGACACTGAAGCTTTCTTT. Translated: CSVEGRDTEAFF.

The V gene is TRBV19, the J gene TRBJ2-3; possibly TRBD1 for D (6 bases). This CDR3 is 16 amino acids long. The germline gives CDR1 LNHDA, CDR2 SQIVND (reference sequence). Trimming took 1 base from V and 6 from J, leaving 17 bases between them. The CDR3 sequence is CASSIVGTSLQDTQYF. In DNA, the CDR3 is TGTGCCAGTAGTATAGTGGGGACATCCCTACAGGATACGCAGTATTTT.